This T cell receptor (beta chain) was sequenced in a study of identical twins. The study's findings and limits: Among out-of-frame alpha sequences shared by twins, low generation probability occurred in excess. Sharing of beta out-of-frame sequences by twins showed a weaker excess.

Template switching introduced a universal primer site, and the cDNA bore unique molecular identifiers. TCRdb itself ran the 5' RACE reads through MiXCR, one entry per CDR3 protein. The sample lists roughly 500,000 distinct CDR3 sequences; roughly a fifth were seen once. Worth noting for this clonotype: No antigen is known for it.

The CDR3 sequence is 14 residues long. Germline V lookup: CDR1 SGHTA, CDR2 FQGNSA. Deletions cut 1 base from V and 2 bases from J, with 9 bases between. These sequences were also reported in another study, on T cells expressing NK-cell markers. That study adds: Seven sequenced donors out of eight were HCMV-seropositive, one seronegative.

The V call is TRBV7-2, the J call TRBJ2-7; unclear D gene. This clonotype was obtained from a woman in her late teens or twenties in good health. The sample consisted of CD4+ T cells sorted from blood. The CDR3 DNA reads TGTGCCAGCAGCTTAGAACACCGGGCCTACGAGCAGTACTTC. It translates to CASSLEHRAYEQYF.